The source of this T cell receptor (beta chain) is a study of regulatory T cells in long-lasting Graves disease (dated by TCRdb to the early 2020s). Regarding the research as a whole: Newly diagnosed Graves' disease patients had taken antithyroid drugs for less than 3 months. This study used TCR sequencing and RNA sequencing of peripheral blood to compare persistent Graves' disease patients against newly diagnosed Graves' disease patients. The study was conducted in China and was registered as a clinical trial. A total of roughly 35 samples underwent TCR sequencing: some 13 from persistent and roughly 20 from newly diagnosed Graves' disease patients. Broader findings and caveats from the paper: Lower TCR Shannon entropy and fewer highly expanded clones were observed in persistent Graves' disease patients than in newly diagnosed patients, which suggested clonal expansion. Sequencing and analysis were restricted to the TCR beta chain. A larger number of public clonotypes was shared among persistent patients (more than 2,500) than among newly diagnosed patients (around 970). Peripheral blood alone was examined, since thyroid tissue, which constituted the primary lesion, could not be accessed. The small sample size was acknowledged by the authors as a limitation that may reduce accuracy.

Libraries were made using multiplex PCR. TCRdb lists the instrument as Illumina HiSeq 4000. CDR3 regions were amplified by Arm-PCR with iRepertoire HTBI primers to construct TCR beta libraries. PCR products were gel purified before sequencing. For the original study's pipeline: A total of around 59 TRBV and 14 TRBJ segments were identified across samples and were used for gene usage analysis of CDR3 amino acid clonotypes. COPE and FqMerger were used to merge filtered high-quality paired reads into contigs. BLAST was used to align contigs to the IMGT TRBV, TRBD and TRBJ reference genes, and CDR3 was defined following IMGT. Highly expanded clones were defined as clonotypes with a frequency above 0.1%. Shannon entropy was used to measure repertoire diversity, and the Gini coefficient was used to measure V-J evenness. Clonotypes shared by more than one individual were considered public. TCRdb reanalyzed the raw reads on its own, using fastp at Q25 for trimming and MiXCR for clone calling, and kept in-frame beta chains. Rows matching on CDR3 protein sequence are summarized as one entry with the most common DNA and genes. The V and J calls were determined by TCRdb, not by the authors. The sample records 450,000 to 600,000 distinct CDR3 sequences, about a sixth of which are singletons. About 12% of the sample rests with the top ten.

Concerning this clonotype: Its antigen has not been determined. The sample holds no much larger clone one base away, and base qualities are not on file.

Sample time point, as interpreted from the label and publication: newly diagnosed GD, antithyroid drugs for less than 3 months. For both TCR sequencing and RNA sequencing, RNA was extracted from PBMCs using TRIzol. Graves' disease was diagnosed according to American Thyroid Association guidelines. Patients for the study were recruited at an endocrinology department in Xi'an, China. Each patient gave 7.5 to 10 milliliters of peripheral blood, collected in an EDTA anticoagulant tube. Ficoll Paque Plus density gradient separation was used to isolate PBMCs, and no additional T cell sorting was done. RNA quality was checked with an Agilent 2100 Bioanalyzer and agarose gel, and concentration with a NanoDrop 2000. In addition, the sample was reused for a study of T cells in Graves' hyperthyroidism and ophthalmopathy. The second publication reports: Stable Graves' hyperthyroidism was defined as the absence of progression to ophthalmopathy over 18 months of follow-up. Hyperthyroidism patients were newly diagnosed, with disease duration under 2 months, and aged 18 to 65 years. Exclusion was applied to patients with uncontrolled infections, other autoimmune diseases, pregnancy or lactation. Diagnoses were based on clinical symptoms, serum thyroxine and TRAb, thyroid ultrasound and orbital computed tomography. The first round of RT-PCR for the TCR CDR3 was performed with the HTBI primer set and the Qiagen OneStep RT-PCR kit. Most expanded thyroid clonotypes (frequency above 0.001) were also detected in blood, suggesting blood repertoires may reflect thyroid immune responses. In cross-validation, a model built on a 13 V-J signature told ophthalmopathy apart from stable hyperthyroidism with over 85% sensitivity and around 83% specificity, and in testing the same model reached 80%/75%. During validation, the model predicted progression to ophthalmopathy a median of around 6 months ahead of onset, with roughly 65% sensitivity and 72% to 85% specificity. TCR V-J signatures able to tell the groups apart were searched for in a discovery cohort of around 95 patients, of whom more than 40 had Graves' ophthalmopathy and roughly 58 had stable Graves' hyperthyroidism. An independent validation cohort of around 20 hyperthyroidism patients and about 15 patients who later progressed to ophthalmopathy tested prospective prediction of ophthalmopathy. The roughly 90 discovery patients were divided at random into training and test sets in a 7:3 ratio. In addition, the study compared T-cell repertoires in thyroid tissue and in blood from roughly 6 Graves' hyperthyroidism patients. Once sampling was done, hyperthyroidism patients were given methimazole at a starting dose of 30 mg daily, whereas ophthalmopathy patients were given high-dose intravenous methylprednisolone. Libraries were constructed in a second round of multiplex PCR, after which size selection and purification were performed. Libraries were sequenced paired-end with 100 bp reads on an Illumina HiSeq2000. Raw data were processed with SOAPnuke, discarding reads with adapters, uncalled bases, mean Phred below 15, or no exact constant-primer or identifier match. High-quality paired reads were merged using COPE v1.2.5, and each unique nucleotide sequence was defined as a clonotype. MiTCR v1.1 was used to align clonotypes to the IMGT TRBV, TRBD and TRBJ reference segments. The analysis included only V-J combinations with a frequency above 0.0001, which together covered roughly 99% of the repertoires. The TCS score was defined as F50 (clonal expansion) divided by E x V (chaos), with BLOSUM62-based TCRdist calculated between CDR3 peptides within each V-J. Welch's t-statistics and random forest reduced approximately 520 V-J features to some 14, which were used in a naive Bayes classifier (R e1071). Sample size was not statistically predetermined, and investigators were not blinded to group allocation. TCR Vbeta CDR3 sequencing of 120 to 150 peripheral blood samples (43 ophthalmopathy, roughly 74 hyperthyroidism and approximately 17 progressor patients) is reported in the paper.

The receptor's source is a man aged 40-55 years with Graves disease. Donor details come from another sample of the same person, matched by shared clones. The material sequenced was peripheral blood mononuclear cells (PBMCs), taken at new diagnosis, from a patient treated with antithyroid drugs.

DNA sequence: TGTGCCAGCAGCTTAGATCGGACAGGGCGGCGGACTGAAGCTTTCTTT. This translates into CASSLDRTGRRTEAFF. The chain employs TRBV11-2 and TRBJ1-1; TRBD1 fits 8 bases in the junction. V loses 0 bases at its end and J loses 5 bases; junction bases beyond the gene matches: 8. CDR3 length: 16 amino acids, cysteine to phenylalanine. CDR3 DNA only is kept here, 48 bases in frame from base 1. CDR1 and CDR2 were assigned from the germline V gene as SGHAT and FQNNGV.